This T cell receptor (beta chain) stems from a study of cytomegalovirus exposure and HLA in healthy donors. Study outcomes and limitations: A later analysis found most CMV-associated TCR beta chains apparently HLA-restricted. Because they were indistinguishable, some V segments, including TRBV6-2 and TRBV6-3, were excluded.

The PCR contained 60 Vbeta and 13 Jbeta primers. This table comes from immunoSEQ multiplex PCR, and its TCRdb copy is limited to in-frame clones, with some not included. Of around 150,000 clones listed, about 80% were seen once; the top ten hold around 3.5%. With 5 bases removed from V and 5 bases from J, the gap between germline ends came to 9 bases. Germline V gives CDR1 MGHDK, CDR2 SYGVNS. The CDR3 covers 12 residues. Concerning this clone itself: Its antigen is still unknown.

The sample was PBMCs. The genes are TRBV25-1 and TRBJ1-1; no clear D. The TCR comes from a man younger than 45 in good health and CMV-seropositive. CDR3: CASSTVGTEAFF. In DNA, the CDR3 is TGTGCCAGCAGTACCGTCGGGACTGAAGCTTTCTTT.